The clone carrying this T cell receptor beta chain is medium-sized by share. Its antigen remains unidentified. This entry comes from a study of neurological immune-mediated disorders. The sample's time point: longitudinal time-point 3. CDR1 and CDR2 (germline): SEHNR, FQNEAQ (reference sequence). The CDR3 runs to 13 residues. V shed 7 bases, J shed 4 bases, and the junction held 7 bases outside the gene matches. The cDNA was synthesized by 5'RACE incorporating 10-nucleotide random UMIs. TCRdb re-called the 5' RACE reads with MiXCR, one entry per CDR3 protein. The data hold over 90,000 distinct CDR3 sequences, with more than 10% observed a single time. General study results and limits: The absence of shared CDR3 amino acid sequences among expanded clones across subjects suggests private repertoires in all groups. The greatest degree of TCR clonal expansion was observed in HTLV-1-associated myelopathy, with the lowest in multiple sclerosis, below that of healthy controls.

The sequencing sample was made of PBMCs. This receptor was taken from a female donor with HTLV-1-associated myelopathy (HAM/TSP). This rearrangement joins TRBV7-9 to TRBJ2-7, with 7 bases lining up with TRBD1. CDR3 nucleotide sequence: TGTGCCAGCATCCCAGACAGGGATTACGAGCAGTACTTC. Encoded protein: CASIPDRDYEQYF.